This TCR beta chain was retrieved from a study of blood T cell repertoires in COVID-19. As for the study in general: Acute-phase and convalescent COVID-19 samples originated in the United States, Italy and Spain.

In the authors' methods: It was from reference gene primer amplification that nucleated cell counts were estimated. The data were produced by immunoSEQ multiplex PCR, yet TCRdb's version contains in-frame clones alone and is incomplete. V and J calls and clone size are given by that table; D and trimming were obtained from the DNA. The table has 100,000 or so clones, approximately 84% seen once. This CDR3 contains 13 residues. Germline CDR1 is SGHDN and CDR2 is FVKESK. The V end lost 7 bases, the J end lost 5 bases, and 13 bases lay between the germline ends. V and J are TRBV14 and TRBJ2-3, with a possible D match to TRBD2 (5 bases). The receptor was isolated from a human donor in a cohort sampled during active COVID-19. Material: peripheral blood. The DNA for the CDR3 is TGTGCCAGCACCATGATACGGGGAGATACGCAGTATTTT. Amino acids: CASTMIRGDTQYF.